This T cell receptor (beta chain) was found in a study of blood T cell repertoires in COVID-19. On the study more broadly: The study drew acute and convalescent COVID-19 samples from the United States, Italy and Spain. T cells, B-cell-depleted T cells, or PBMCs supplied cDNA or gDNA.

TCRdb's copy holds only in-frame clones and misses some; the assay was immunoSEQ multiplex PCR. Altogether about 64,000 clones are present, around nine tenths being singletons, with the ten largest covering about 4%. Trimming took off 4 bases at V and 3 bases at J, with 12 bases between the two ends. The CDR3 has 14 amino acids. The V gene's germline CDR1 is KGHSH and CDR2 LQKENI. Sample: peripheral blood. The source is an older man with acute or convalescent COVID-19. The V and J genes are TRBV18 and TRBJ1-2; the D is unclear. This CDR3 is CASSRNHGDYGYTF. In DNA form, the CDR3 reads TGTGCCAGCTCACGGAACCACGGAGACTATGGCTACACCTTC.